The 8 T cell receptor beta chains listed next were all sequenced from one sample in a study of vaccination and CD4 T cells after COVID-19. TCRdb re-called the PCR reads through MiXCR, storing one row per CDR3 protein. Here the sample spans tens of thousands of distinct CDR3 sequences, roughly 62% being singletons. Material: CD4+ T cells from blood, obtained before SARS-CoV-2 vaccination. The receptors originated from a human donor who had recovered from COVID-19.

The chain couples TRBV28 to TRBJ2-3; 8 bases line up with TRBD2. The CDR3 runs to 16 residues. Trimming removed 5 bases from V and 4 bases from J; junction bases left unmatched: 11. Looked up from germline, CDR1 is MDHEN and CDR2 is SYDVKM. CDR3: CASSVRLAKAPDTQYF. CDR3 DNA: TGTGCCAGCAGTGTTCGACTAGCGAAGGCCCCAGATACGCAGTATTTT. Complete variable domain (other parts from reference TRBV28 and TRBJ2-3): DVKVTQSSRYLVKRTGEKVFLECVQDMDHENMFWYRQDPGLGLRLIYFSYDVKMKEKGDIPEGYSVSREKKERFSLILESASTNQTSMYLCASSVRLAKAPDTQYFGPGTRLTVL.

The V and J genes are TRBV6-1 and TRBJ1-2; TRBD1 matches at 12 bases. Trimming removed 6 bases from V and 3 bases from J; junction bases left unmatched: 8. The CDR3 contains 16 residues. The germline gives CDR1 MNHNS, CDR2 SASEGT. The CDR3 loop is CASRPGGTGGHYGYTF. DNA for the CDR3: TGTGCCAGCAGACCTGGGGGGACAGGGGGCCACTATGGCTACACCTTC.

A word on this clonotype: One end of the junction varies from germline; a read error may be responsible. The gene calls are TRBV5-1 and TRBJ1-2; D is unresolved. CDR1 and CDR2 (germline): SGHRS, YFSETQ. The CDR3 is 12 residues long. The chain's CDR3 is CASSLADPPGAF. The CDR3 DNA reads as TGCGCCAGCAGCTTGGCGGACCCTCCCGGGGCCTTC.

The J gene is TRBJ2-3, the V gene TRBV6-4, with a weak D call TRBD2 (5 bases). Germline CDR1 MRHNA, CDR2 SNTAGT. CDR3 length: 13 amino acids. Trimming removed 3 bases from V and 6 bases from J, with 10 bases in between. The CDR3 spells CASSEGGSDTQYF. CDR3 nucleotide sequence: TGTGCCAGCAGTGAAGGTGGGAGCGATACGCAGTATTTT.

This clonotype has just a few counts. This chain joins TRBV20-1 and TRBJ2-2, with TRBD2 matching over 7 bases. V was pared by 6 bases and J by 1 base, with 11 bases of the junction left unmatched. CDR1 is DFQATT, CDR2 SNEGSKA, per germline (reference sequence). The CDR3 has 16 residues. DNA of the CDR3: TGCAGTGCCCGCCCCAGCGGGAAAAAGAACACCGGGGAGCTGTTTTTT. It encodes CSARPSGKKNTGELFF.

For the CDR3, the DNA is TGCAGTGCGAGGACTAGCGGGAGTCCGTTCAATGAGCAGTTCTTC. Translating gives CSARTSGSPFNEQFF. The J gene is TRBJ2-1, the V gene TRBV20-1, with 13 bases lining up with TRBD2. V trimming: 6 bases; J trimming: 6 bases; junction bases outside the gene matches: 8. The CDR3 is 15 residues long. Germline CDR1 is DFQATT and CDR2 is SNEGSKA (reference sequence).

The V and J genes are TRBV28 and TRBJ2-2; the match to TRBD1 covers 7 bases. V lost 3 bases, J lost 1 base, and 8 bases stayed unmatched. Germline lookup yields CDR1 MDHEN and CDR2 SYDVKM. The CDR3 consists of 17 residues. The CDR3 here is CASSLSGQTLNTGELFF. The CDR3 DNA reads TGTGCCAGCAGTTTGTCGGGACAGACTTTGAACACCGGGGAGCTGTTTTTT.

The rearrangement links TRBV6-1 to TRBJ2-7; no clear D gene. Looked up from germline, CDR1 is MNHNS and CDR2 is SASEGT. V gave up 2 bases and J gave up 3 bases, with 2 bases separating them. There are 11 residues in the CDR3. The CDR3 DNA is TGTGCCAGCAGTGAACTCTACGAGCAGTACTTC. As protein: CASSELYEQYF.